This TCR beta chain was recovered during a study of T cells after posttransplantation cyclophosphamide (dated by TCRdb to between 2015 and 2016). About the investigation overall: The study tracked T cell repertoire reconstitution by TRB sequencing after myeloablative bone marrow transplantation using posttransplantation cyclophosphamide as GVHD prophylaxis. Public TRB sequences were compared against a database of over 3,000 sequences linked to responses to pathogens, tumor antigens, self-antigens and alloantigens. Blood from all 35 or so PTCy patients who had 1-year posttransplant specimens underwent TRB sequencing. In 3 patients, TRB sequencing was also performed on up to 3 more blood samples taken 2 to 5.2 years after transplant, and in 4 patients, pretransplant blood was also TRB-sequenced. Antigen receptor sequencing covered samples from some 35 PTCy-treated patients and 16 of their related bone marrow donors. Because TRA and TRB clonality correlated tightly in ten or so samples, later TCR analyses were limited to TRB.

This clone was seen ten or more times. Its cognate antigen has yet to be identified. There are no base qualities to consult, and no much larger clone falls within one base. Overall results and qualifications from the work: The TRB repertoires of T cells infiltrating skin or GI tract showed only limited overlap with the TRB repertoires of T cells in blood. Donor-recipient similarity was low at 1-2 months but increased during the first year, and donor CD8+ memory clones often dominated later blood repertoires. Across the roughly 48 patients, TRB clonality was highly associated with recipient CMV seropositivity and CMV reactivation, and diversity with PTCy was similar to that in the CNI/methotrexate controls.

Peripheral blood samples were provided by related bone marrow donors on the day of marrow donation. Peripheral blood and bone marrow mononuclear cells were isolated by Ficoll-Hypaque density centrifugation and were cryopreserved. TRB sequencing used genomic DNA with the immunoSEQ assay at survey resolution or the hsTCRB kit. In the source study's methods: The immunoSEQ software was used for initial read processing, and the LymphoSeq R package was used for repertoire analyses. For each TRB dataset, clonality was calculated as 1 minus normalized Shannon entropy, and the Gini coefficient was computed as well. Phenotypes of unsorted samples were inferred by mapping TRB sequences from sorted subsets of the recipient or donor onto unsorted samples of the same recipient. The table comes from immuneACCESS by way of TCRdb, which keeps in-frame sequences with V and J called. Part of the clones is missing from these tables; in studies checked, under half for an unresolved V gene and the rest for unknown reasons. V and J calls and clone size are as listed in that table; D and trimming were resolved from the DNA. The sample features about 40,000 clones, and none is a singleton. The ten largest make up approximately 4.9% of the sample.

Trimming leaves V shorter by 1 base and J shorter by 4 bases, with the junction holding 10 bases beyond the gene matches. Per the germline V gene, LGHNA is the CDR1 and YNFKEQ is the CDR2. From its cysteine to its phenylalanine, the CDR3 spans 16 amino acids. Just CDR3 DNA is preserved here, 48 bases in frame from base 1. Sequences were obtained from PBMCs. The sequence links TRBV4-2 to TRBJ2-7, with 7 junctional bases fitting TRBD1. This TCR was recovered from a woman between 50 and 59 years old in good health and a related stem cell transplant donor. The nucleotide sequence reads TGTGCCAGCAGCCAAGGGCCCGGGGACAGAACTTACGAGCAGTACTTC. Protein translation: CASSQGPGDRTYEQYF.